This T cell receptor (beta chain) is from a study of Ad26.COV2.S vaccination and SARS-CoV-2 variants. Overall study results and limits: Spike-specific TCR breadth was greater after Ad26.COV2.S than placebo. Analytic work on TCR breadth and depth might have understated the full extent of total T cell responses.

Produced via immunoSEQ multiplex PCR; TCRdb's table is partial and in-frame only. The sample contains some 520,000 clones, roughly 87% of which appear only once. Germline CDR1 SGHNT, CDR2 YENEEA. V lost 3 bases and J lost 5, with 4 bases in between. The CDR3 extends over 12 amino acids. As regards this clone: As yet, its antigen is unknown. A much more abundant neighbour one base away suggests this may be a read error. At the DNA level, this CDR3 is encoded by other sequences in the same sample as well.

Treatment reported: some 20 received Ad26.COV2.S at low or high dose, single or two shots; five or six received placebo; per-sample allocation not given. Specimen acquisition occurred on day 63 following the initial vaccine or placebo injection. This vaccine is an Ad26 vector that expresses the Wuhan-strain SARS-CoV-2 spike. This sequence joins TRBV11-3 and TRBJ2-2; no clear D. The sequence was collected from a person aged 18-65 years who received the Ad26.COV2.S COVID-19 vaccine or a placebo. The input for sequencing was peripheral blood, taken in a trial of Ad26.COV2.S vaccine versus placebo. The chain's CDR3 is CASSLGTGELFF. CDR3 DNA: TGTGCCAGCAGCTTGGGGACCGGGGAGCTGTTTTTT.